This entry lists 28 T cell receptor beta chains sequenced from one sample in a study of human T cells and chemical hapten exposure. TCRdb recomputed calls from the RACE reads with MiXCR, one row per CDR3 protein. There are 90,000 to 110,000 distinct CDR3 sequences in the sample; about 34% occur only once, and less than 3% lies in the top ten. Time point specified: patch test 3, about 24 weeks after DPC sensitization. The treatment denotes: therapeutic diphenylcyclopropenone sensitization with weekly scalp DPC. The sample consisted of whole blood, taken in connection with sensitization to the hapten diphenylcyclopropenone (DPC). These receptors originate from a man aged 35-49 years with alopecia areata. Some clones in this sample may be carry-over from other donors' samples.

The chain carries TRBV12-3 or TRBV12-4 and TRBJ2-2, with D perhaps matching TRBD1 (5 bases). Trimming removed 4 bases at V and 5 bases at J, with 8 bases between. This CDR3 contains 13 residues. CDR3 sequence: CASSSQGTGELFF. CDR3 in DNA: TGTGCCAGCAGTTCCCAGGGTACCGGGGAGCTGTTTTTT.

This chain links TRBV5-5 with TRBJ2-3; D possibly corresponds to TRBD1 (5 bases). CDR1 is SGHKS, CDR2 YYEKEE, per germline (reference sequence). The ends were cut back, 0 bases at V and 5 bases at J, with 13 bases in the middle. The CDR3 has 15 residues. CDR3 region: CASSLVSGIGDTQYF. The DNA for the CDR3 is TGTGCCAGCAGCTTGGTTTCAGGGATCGGAGATACGCAGTATTTT.

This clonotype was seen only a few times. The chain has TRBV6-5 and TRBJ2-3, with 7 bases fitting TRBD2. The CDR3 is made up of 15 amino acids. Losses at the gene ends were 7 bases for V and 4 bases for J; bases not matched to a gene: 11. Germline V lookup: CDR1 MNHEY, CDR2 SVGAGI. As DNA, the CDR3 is TGTGCCAGCAAACGCTCCCTAGCGGCGGCAGATACGCAGTATTTT. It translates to CASKRSLAAADTQYF.

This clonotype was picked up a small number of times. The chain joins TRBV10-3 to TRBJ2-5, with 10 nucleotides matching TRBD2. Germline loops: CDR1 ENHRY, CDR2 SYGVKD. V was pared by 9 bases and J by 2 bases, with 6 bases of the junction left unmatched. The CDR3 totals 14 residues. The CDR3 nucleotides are TGTGCCATTAGAAGGACTAGCGGACAAGAGACCCAGTACTTC. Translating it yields CAIRRTSGQETQYF.

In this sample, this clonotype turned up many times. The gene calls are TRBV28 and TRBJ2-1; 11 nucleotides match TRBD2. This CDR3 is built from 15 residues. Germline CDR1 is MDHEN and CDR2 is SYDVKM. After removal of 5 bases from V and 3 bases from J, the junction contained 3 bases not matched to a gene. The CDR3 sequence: CASSPGLADYNEQFF. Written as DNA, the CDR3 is TGTGCCAGCAGTCCGGGACTAGCGGACTACAATGAGCAGTTCTTC. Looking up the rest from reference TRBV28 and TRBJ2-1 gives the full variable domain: DVKVTQSSRYLVKRTGEKVFLECVQDMDHENMFWYRQDPGLGLRLIYFSYDVKMKEKGDIPEGYSVSREKKERFSLILESASTNQTSMYLCASSPGLADYNEQFFGPGTRLTVL.

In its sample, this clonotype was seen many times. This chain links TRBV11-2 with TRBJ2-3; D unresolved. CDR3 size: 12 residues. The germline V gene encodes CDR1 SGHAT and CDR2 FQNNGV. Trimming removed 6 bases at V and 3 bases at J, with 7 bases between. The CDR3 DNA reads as TGTGCCAGCAGACGTGGGACAGATACGCAGTATTTT. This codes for CASRRGTDTQYF.

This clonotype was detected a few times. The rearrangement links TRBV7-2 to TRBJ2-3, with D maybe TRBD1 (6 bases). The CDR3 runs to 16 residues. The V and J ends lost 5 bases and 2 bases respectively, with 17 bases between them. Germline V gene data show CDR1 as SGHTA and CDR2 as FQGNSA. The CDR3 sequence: CASSRIPGQLTDTQYF. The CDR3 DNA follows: TGTGCCAGCAGCCGGATTCCGGGACAACTCACAGATACGCAGTATTTT.

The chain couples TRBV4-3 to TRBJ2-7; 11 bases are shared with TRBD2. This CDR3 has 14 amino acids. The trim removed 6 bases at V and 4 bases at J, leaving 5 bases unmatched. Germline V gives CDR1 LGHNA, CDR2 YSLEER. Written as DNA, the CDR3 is TGCGCCAGCAGAACGGGACTAGCGGATTACGAGCAGTACGTC. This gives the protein CASRTGLADYEQYV.

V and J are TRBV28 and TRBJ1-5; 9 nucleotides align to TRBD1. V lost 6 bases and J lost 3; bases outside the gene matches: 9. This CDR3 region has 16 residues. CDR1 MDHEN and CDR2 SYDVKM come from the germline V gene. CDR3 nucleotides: TGTGCCAGCAGGTCCACCGGGACAGGGAACAATCAGCCCCAGCATTTT. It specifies CASRSTGTGNNQPQHF.

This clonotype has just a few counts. The CDR3 loop reads CASSVMGEGSNEQFF. For the CDR3, the DNA is TGTGCCAGCAGCGTAATGGGGGAGGGTTCGAATGAGCAGTTCTTC. The chain carries TRBV9 and TRBJ2-1, with 7 bases lining up with TRBD2. In germline, CDR1 is SGDLS, CDR2 YYNGEE. This CDR3 contains 15 residues. The junction had 8 bases not matched to a gene; V was cut back by 1 base and J by 7 bases.

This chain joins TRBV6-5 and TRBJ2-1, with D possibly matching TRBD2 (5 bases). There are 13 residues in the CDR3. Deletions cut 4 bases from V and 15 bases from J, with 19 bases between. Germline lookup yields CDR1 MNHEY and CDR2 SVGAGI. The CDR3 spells CASSSQETTPLFF. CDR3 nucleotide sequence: TGTGCCAGCAGTTCGCAAGAGACTACCCCCCTGTTCTTC.

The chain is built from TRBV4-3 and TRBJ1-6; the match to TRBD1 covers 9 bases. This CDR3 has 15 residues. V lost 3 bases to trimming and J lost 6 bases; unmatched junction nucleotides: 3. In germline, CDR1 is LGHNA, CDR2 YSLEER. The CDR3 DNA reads TGCGCCAGCAGCCAGGGACAGGGTACTAATTCACCCCTCCACTTT. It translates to CASSQGQGTNSPLHF.

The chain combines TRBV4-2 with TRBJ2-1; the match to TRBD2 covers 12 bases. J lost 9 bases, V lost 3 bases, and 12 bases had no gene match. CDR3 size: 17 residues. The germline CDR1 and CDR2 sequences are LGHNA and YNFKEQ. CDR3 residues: CASSHGLAGRSESEQFF. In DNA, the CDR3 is TGTGCCAGCAGCCACGGACTAGCGGGGCGGAGCGAGTCTGAGCAGTTCTTC.

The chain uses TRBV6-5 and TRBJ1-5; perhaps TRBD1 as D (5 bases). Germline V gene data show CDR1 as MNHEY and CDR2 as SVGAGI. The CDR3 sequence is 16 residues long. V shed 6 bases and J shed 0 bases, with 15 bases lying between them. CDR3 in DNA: TGTGCCAGCAGCCCGACCTGGGACGGTAGCAATCAGCCCCAGCATTTT. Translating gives CASSPTWDGSNQPQHF.

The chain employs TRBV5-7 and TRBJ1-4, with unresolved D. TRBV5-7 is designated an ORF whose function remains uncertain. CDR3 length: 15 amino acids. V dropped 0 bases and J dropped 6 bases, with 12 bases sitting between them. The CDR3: CASSLGTRHHEKLFF. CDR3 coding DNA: TGTGCCAGCAGCTTGGGGACCCGGCATCATGAAAAACTGTTTTTT.

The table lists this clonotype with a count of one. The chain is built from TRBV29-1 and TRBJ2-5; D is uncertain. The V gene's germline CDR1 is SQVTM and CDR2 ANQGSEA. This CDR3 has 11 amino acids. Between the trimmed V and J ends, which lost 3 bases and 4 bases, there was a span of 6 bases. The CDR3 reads CSVEYGETQYF. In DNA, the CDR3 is TGCAGCGTTGAGTACGGAGAGACCCAGTACTTC.

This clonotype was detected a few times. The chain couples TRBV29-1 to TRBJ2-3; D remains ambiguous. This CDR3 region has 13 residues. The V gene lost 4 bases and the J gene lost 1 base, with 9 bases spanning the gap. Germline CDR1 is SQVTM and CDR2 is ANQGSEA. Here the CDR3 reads CSVGGAGTDTQYF. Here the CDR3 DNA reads TGCAGCGTTGGAGGAGCCGGCACAGATACGCAGTATTTT.

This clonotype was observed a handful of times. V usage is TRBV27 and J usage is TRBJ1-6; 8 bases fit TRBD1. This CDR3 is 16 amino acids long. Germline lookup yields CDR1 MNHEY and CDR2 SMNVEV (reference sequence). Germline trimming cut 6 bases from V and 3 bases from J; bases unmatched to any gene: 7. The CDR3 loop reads CASSLTGVLYNSPLHF. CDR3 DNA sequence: TGTGCCAGCAGCCTGACAGGGGTTCTCTATAATTCACCCCTCCACTTT.

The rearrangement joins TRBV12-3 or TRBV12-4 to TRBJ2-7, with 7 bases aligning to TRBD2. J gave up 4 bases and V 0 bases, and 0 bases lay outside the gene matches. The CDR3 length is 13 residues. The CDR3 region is CASSLAGGYEQYV. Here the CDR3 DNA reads TGTGCCAGCAGTTTAGCGGGAGGGTACGAGCAGTACGTC.

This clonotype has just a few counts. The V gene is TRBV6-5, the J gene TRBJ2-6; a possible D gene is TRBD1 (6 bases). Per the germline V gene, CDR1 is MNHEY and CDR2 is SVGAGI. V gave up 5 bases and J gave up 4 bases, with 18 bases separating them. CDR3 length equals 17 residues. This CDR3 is CASSDPTGSKGANVLTF. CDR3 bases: TGTGCCAGCAGTGACCCTACAGGGTCTAAAGGGGCCAACGTCCTGACTTTC.

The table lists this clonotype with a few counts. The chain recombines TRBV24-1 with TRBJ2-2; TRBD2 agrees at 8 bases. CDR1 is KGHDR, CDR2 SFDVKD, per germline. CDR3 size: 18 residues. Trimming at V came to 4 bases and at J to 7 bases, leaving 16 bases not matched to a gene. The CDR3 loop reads CATSDRAGGIAGLGELFF. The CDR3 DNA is TGTGCCACCAGTGACCGGGCCGGCGGGATAGCGGGACTCGGGGAGCTGTTTTTT.

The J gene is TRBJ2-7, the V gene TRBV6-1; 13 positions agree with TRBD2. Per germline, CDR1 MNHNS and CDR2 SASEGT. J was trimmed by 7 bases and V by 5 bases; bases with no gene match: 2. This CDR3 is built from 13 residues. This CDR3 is CASSTSGGGEQYF. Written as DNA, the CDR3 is TGTGCCAGCAGTACTAGCGGGGGGGGAGAGCAGTACTTC.

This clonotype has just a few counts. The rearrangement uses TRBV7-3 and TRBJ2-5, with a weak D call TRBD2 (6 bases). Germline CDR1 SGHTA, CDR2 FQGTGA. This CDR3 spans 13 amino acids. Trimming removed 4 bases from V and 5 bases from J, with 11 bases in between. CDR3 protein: CASSSGGVETQYF. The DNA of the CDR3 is TGTGCCAGCAGCTCAGGCGGGGTTGAGACCCAGTACTTC.

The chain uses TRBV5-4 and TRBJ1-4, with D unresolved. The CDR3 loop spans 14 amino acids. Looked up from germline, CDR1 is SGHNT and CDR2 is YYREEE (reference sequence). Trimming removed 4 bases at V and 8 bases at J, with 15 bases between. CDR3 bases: TGTGCCAGCAGCCGAGATCTAGGGAAAGAAAAACTGTTTTTT. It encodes CASSRDLGKEKLFF.

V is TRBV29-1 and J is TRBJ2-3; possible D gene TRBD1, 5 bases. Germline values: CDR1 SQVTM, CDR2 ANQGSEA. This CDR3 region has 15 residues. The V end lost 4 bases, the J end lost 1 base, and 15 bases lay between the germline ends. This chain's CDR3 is CSVVREAHRTDTQYF. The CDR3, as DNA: TGCAGCGTTGTCAGGGAAGCCCACCGCACAGATACGCAGTATTTT.

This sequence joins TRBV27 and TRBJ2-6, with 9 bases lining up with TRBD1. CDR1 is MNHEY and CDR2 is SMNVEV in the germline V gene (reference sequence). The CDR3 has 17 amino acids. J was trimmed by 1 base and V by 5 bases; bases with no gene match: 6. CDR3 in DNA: TGTGCCAGCAGTGGGGGGACAGGGAGATCTGGGGCCAACGTCCTGACTTTC. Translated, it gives CASSGGTGRSGANVLTF.

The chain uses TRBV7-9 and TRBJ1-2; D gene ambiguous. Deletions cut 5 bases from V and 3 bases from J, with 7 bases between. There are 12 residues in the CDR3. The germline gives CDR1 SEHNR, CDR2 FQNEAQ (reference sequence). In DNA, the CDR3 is TGTGCCAGCAGCGTCAGTGACTATGGCTACACCTTC. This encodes CASSVSDYGYTF.

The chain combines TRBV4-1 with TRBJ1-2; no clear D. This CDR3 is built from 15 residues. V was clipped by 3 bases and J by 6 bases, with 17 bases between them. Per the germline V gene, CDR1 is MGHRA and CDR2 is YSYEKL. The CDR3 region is CASSHPVGSRNGYTF. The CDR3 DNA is TGCGCCAGCAGCCACCCCGTTGGGTCAAGGAATGGCTACACCTTC.